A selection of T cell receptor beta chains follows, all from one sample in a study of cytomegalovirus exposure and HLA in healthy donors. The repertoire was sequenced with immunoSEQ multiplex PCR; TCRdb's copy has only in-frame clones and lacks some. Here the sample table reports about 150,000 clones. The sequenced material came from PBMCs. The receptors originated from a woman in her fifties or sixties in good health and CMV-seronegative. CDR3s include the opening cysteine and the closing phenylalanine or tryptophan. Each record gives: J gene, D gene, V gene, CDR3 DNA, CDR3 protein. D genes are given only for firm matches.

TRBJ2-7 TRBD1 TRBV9 TGTGCCAGCAGCGTAGAGGTACAGGGGGCGATCAACGAGCAGTACTTC CASSVEVQGAINEQYF
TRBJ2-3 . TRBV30 TGTGCCTGGACCACTAGCACAGATACGCAGTATTTT CAWTTSTDTQYF
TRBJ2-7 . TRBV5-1 TGCGCCAGCAGCTTAGGACAGAGCTCCTACGAGCAGTACTTC CASSLGQSSYEQYF
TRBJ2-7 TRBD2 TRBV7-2 TGTGCCAGCAGCTTGGGGGGGGAACCGTCCTACGAGCAGTACTTC CASSLGGEPSYEQYF
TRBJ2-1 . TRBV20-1 TGCAGTGGAGCGGATTACAATGAGCAGTTCTTC CSGADYNEQFF
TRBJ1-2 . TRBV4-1 TGCGCCAGCAGCCAAGAAGGGGCGGTGATAAAAGGCTACACCTTC CASSQEGAVIKGYTF
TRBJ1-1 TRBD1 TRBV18 TGTGCCAGCTCACCGGGACAGGACTATGAAGCTTTCTTT CASSPGQDYEAFF
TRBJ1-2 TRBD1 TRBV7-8 TGTGCCAGCAGCTTATACGGGACAGGGGACGATGGCTACACCTTC CASSLYGTGDDGYTF
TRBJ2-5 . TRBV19 TGTGCCAGTAGTATAGGGACTACCTGGAACTTC CASSIGTTWNF
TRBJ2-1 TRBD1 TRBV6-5 TGTGCCAGCAGTTCGGGACAGTCCTACAATGAGCAGTTCTTC CASSSGQSYNEQFF
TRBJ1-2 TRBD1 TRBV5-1 TGCGCCAGCAGCCTCAACCGCCCGACAGGGCGTGCTAACTATGGCTACACCTTC CASSLNRPTGRANYGYTF
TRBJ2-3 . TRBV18 TGTGCCAGCTCACCTGACGGGGGGCAAAGAGATACGCAGTATTTT CASSPDGGQRDTQYF
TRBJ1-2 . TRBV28 TGTGCCAGCAGGGCTACGGGGGACGGAGAGTATTATGGCTACACCTTC CASRATGDGEYYGYTF
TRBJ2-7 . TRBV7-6 TGTGCCAGCAGCTTTGGACAGATCAACGAGCAGTACTTC CASSFGQINEQYF
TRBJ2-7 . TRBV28 TGTGCCAGCAGGACTGAGGACTACGAGCAGTACTTC CASRTEDYEQYF
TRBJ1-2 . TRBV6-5 TGTGCCGCGGGTTCAGATGATGGCTACACCTTC CAAGSDDGYTF
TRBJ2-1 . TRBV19 TGTGCCAGTAGTTTGTCAGGGACAAATTACTACAATGAGCAGTTCTTC CASSLSGTNYYNEQFF
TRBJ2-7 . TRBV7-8 TGTGCCAGCAGCACAATGACAGAGACAGGGCAGTACTTC CASSTMTETGQYF
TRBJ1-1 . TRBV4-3 TGCGCCAGCAGCCAAGCTAGTAGAGTCGGCCACGACACTGAAGCTTTCTTT CASSQASRVGHDTEAFF
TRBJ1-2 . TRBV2 TGTGCCAGCAGGGAAGGCGGGGGGATTGGAGGCTACACCTTC CASREGGGIGGYTF
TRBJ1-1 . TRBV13 TGTGCCATTTCGACAGGGAACACTGAAGCTTTCTTT CAISTGNTEAFF
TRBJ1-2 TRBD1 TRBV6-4 TGTGCCAGCAGTGCGTCCCGGGACAGGGGGCGAGGCTACACCTTC CASSASRDRGRGYTF
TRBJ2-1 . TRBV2 TGTGCCAGCAGGGACAAGCGCAGCTCCTACAATGAGCAGTTCTTC CASRDKRSSYNEQFF
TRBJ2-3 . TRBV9 TGTGCCAGCAGCGAGAGGGCCAGCACAGATACGCAGTATTTT CASSERASTDTQYF
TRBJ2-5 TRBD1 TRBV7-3 TGTGCCAGCAGCATGGGGACAGTAGAGACCCAGTACTTC CASSMGTVETQYF
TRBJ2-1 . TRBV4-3 TGCGCCAGCAGCCAACTCGGGAGTCAGAATGAGCAGTTCTTC CASSQLGSQNEQFF
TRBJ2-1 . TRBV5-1 TGCGCCAGCAGCTGGGGACGGGGGTACAATGAGCAGTTCTTC CASSWGRGYNEQFF
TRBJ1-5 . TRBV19 TGTGCCAGTAGTATAGAACAGGAAAATCAGCCCCAGCATTTT CASSIEQENQPQHF
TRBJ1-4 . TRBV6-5 TGTGCCAGCAGTTACTCGGCAGGAGGAGGCGAAAAACTGTTTTTT CASSYSAGGGEKLFF
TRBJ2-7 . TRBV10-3 TGTGCCATCAGTGAGTCCGGAGGCCCAGTTTCCTACGAGCAGTACTTC CAISESGGPVSYEQYF
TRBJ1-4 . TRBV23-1 TGCGCCAGCAGTCAATCGCAACAGGGTAGTCGTGAAAAACTGTTTTTT CASSQSQQGSREKLFF
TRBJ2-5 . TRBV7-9 TGTGCCAGCAGCGTGACGGACTCCCAAGAGACCCAGTACTTC CASSVTDSQETQYF
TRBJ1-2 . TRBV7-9 TGTGCCAGCAGCTTAGTGGTGGGGCTGAACTATGGCTACACCTTC CASSLVVGLNYGYTF
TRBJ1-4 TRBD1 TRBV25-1 TGTGCCAGCAGCGCTCGGACAGGACCGAATGAAAAACTGTTTTTT CASSARTGPNEKLFF
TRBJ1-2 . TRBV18 TGTGCCAGCTCACCGGGACAAAACTATGGCTACACCTTC CASSPGQNYGYTF
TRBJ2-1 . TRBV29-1 TGCAGCGTTGAACGGGGAGGGACAAATGAGCAGTTCTTC CSVERGGTNEQFF
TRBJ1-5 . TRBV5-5 TGTGCCAGCAGCTACGCCCCGCGGGACGGCGATCAGCCCCAGCATTTT CASSYAPRDGDQPQHF
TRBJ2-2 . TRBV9 TGTGCCAGCACCGTGAACATTAACACCGGGGAGCTGTTTTTT CASTVNINTGELFF
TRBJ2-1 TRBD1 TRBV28 TGTGCCAGCACCAGGACAGGGGGCTTAAATGGTGAGCAGTTCTTC CASTRTGGLNGEQFF
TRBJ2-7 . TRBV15 TGTGCCACCAGCAGAGATAGTGTTGTTTCGGAGCAGTACTTC CATSRDSVVSEQYF
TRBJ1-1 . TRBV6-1 TGTGCCAGCATCCTGACAGTGGGCACTGAAGCTTTCTTT CASILTVGTEAFF
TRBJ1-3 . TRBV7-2 TGTGCCAGCAGCTCCCAGGGGACTGGAAACACCATATATTTT CASSSQGTGNTIYF
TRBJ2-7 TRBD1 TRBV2 TGTGCCAGCAGTGACCTTACGGGACAGGGTTACTCCTACGAGCAGTACTTC CASSDLTGQGYSYEQYF
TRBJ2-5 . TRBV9 TGTGCCAGCAGCGTAGGACAGGAGGAGACCCAGTACTTC CASSVGQEETQYF